The 12 T cell receptor beta chains below come from one sample, sequenced in a study of T cell responses to AZD1222 COVID-19 vaccine. Only in-frame clones appear in the TCRdb table, and some are missing; sequencing was by immunoSEQ multiplex PCR. The sample lists around 110,000 clones; just under 95% were seen once. The sequencing here drew on peripheral blood, taken on day 0 of AZD1222 vaccination. The receptor set was obtained from an adult in good health.

The chain joins TRBV11-3 to TRBJ2-1; 13 nucleotides agree with TRBD2. Germline loops: CDR1 SGHNT, CDR2 YENEEA. The ends lost 5 bases at V and 12 bases at J; junction bases unmatched: 4. CDR3 length: 13 amino acids. The DNA for the CDR3 is TGTGCCAGCAGCCTGGGACTAGCGGGGTCGCAGTTCTTC. Translated, it gives CASSLGLAGSQFF.

Comment on this clone: At one of its ends the junction is not consistent with the germline gene, which may arise from a read error. The V and J genes are TRBV5-1 and TRBJ1-4, with D maybe TRBD1 (5 bases). CDR3 length: 19 residues. Germline V gene lookup returns CDR1 SGHRS and CDR2 YFSETQ. The CDR3 coding sequence is TGCGCCATCAGCGACACGGGACTGATAAGGGTTGCAACTAATGAAAAACTGTTTTTT. Its translation: CAISDTGLIRVATNEKLFF.

The chain recombines TRBV10-3 with TRBJ2-2; no clear D. The germline CDR1 and CDR2 sequences are ENHRY and SYGVKD. V was trimmed by 0 bases and J by 8 bases, leaving 13 bases between them. The CDR3 sequence is 15 residues long. Written as DNA, the CDR3 is TGTGCCATCAGTGAGTCGTTCTTGATATTTGGGGAGCTGTTTTTT. It yields the protein CAISESFLIFGELFF.

The chain carries TRBV9 and TRBJ2-1, with a possible D match to TRBD1 (6 bases). V was shortened by 0 bases and J by 14 bases, with 18 bases between the two germline ends. The V gene's germline CDR1 is SGDLS and CDR2 YYNGEE. The CDR3 totals 14 residues. The CDR3 loop is CASSVDSWTAVKFF. In DNA form, the CDR3 reads TGTGCCAGCAGCGTAGATTCCTGGACAGCTGTCAAGTTCTTC.

The chain has TRBV27 and TRBJ2-1; D remains unclear. The CDR3 sequence is 11 residues long. The germline gives CDR1 MNHEY, CDR2 SMNVEV (reference sequence). Deletions cut 10 bases from V and 5 bases from J, with 9 bases between. DNA of the CDR3: TGTGCCATCATGGGTGACAATGAGCAGTTCTTC. Translated: CAIMGDNEQFF.

As DNA, the CDR3 is TGTGCCAGCAGTTCACCCCCAGGGGGAAGCAATCAGCCCCAGCATTTT. Protein product: CASSSPPGGSNQPQHF. The chain carries TRBV28 and TRBJ1-5, with 7 bases lining up with TRBD1. CDR1 and CDR2 from the germline V gene are MDHEN and SYDVKM. This CDR3 contains 16 residues. V gave up 4 bases and J gave up 1 base; unmatched junction bases: 7.

V is TRBV16 and J is TRBJ2-1; 8 bases are shared with TRBD2. The CDR3 consists of 16 residues. Germline assignment: CDR1 KGHSY and CDR2 FQNENV. Germline trimming cut 2 bases from V and 0 bases from J; bases unmatched to any gene: 3. The CDR3: CASSQTSGRSYNEQFF. The CDR3 DNA follows: TGTGCCAGCAGCCAAACTAGCGGTCGCTCCTACAATGAGCAGTTCTTC.

A single count supports this clone. The V gene is TRBV6-5, the J gene TRBJ2-1; 10 bases are shared with TRBD1. The CDR3 runs 14 residues. Germline CDR1 and CDR2: MNHEY and SVGAGI. J was trimmed by 5 bases and V by 5 bases; bases with no gene match: 3. This chain's CDR3 is CASSKDRGDNEQFF. The DNA for the CDR3 is TGTGCCAGCAGTAAGGACAGGGGGGACAATGAGCAGTTCTTC.

The CDR3 reads CASSPHSSGASSYEQYF. DNA for the CDR3: TGTGCCAGCAGCCCCCATTCTAGCGGGGCAAGCTCCTACGAGCAGTACTTC. The rearrangement joins TRBV4-2 to TRBJ2-7, with 9 nucleotides matching TRBD2. Per the germline V gene, CDR1 is LGHNA and CDR2 is YNFKEQ. The CDR3 spans 17 residues. The J segment lost 0 bases and the V segment lost 4 bases, leaving 10 bases of the junction unmatched.

The chain links TRBV2 to TRBJ1-5, with D perhaps matching TRBD1 (6 bases). V gave up 6 bases and J gave up 7 bases, with 16 bases separating them. Germline CDR1 SNHLY, CDR2 FYNNEI. The CDR3 runs to 14 residues. In nucleotides, the CDR3 is TGTGCCAGCAGCCCAGTACAGGGCTACCAGCCCCAGCATTTT. Encoded protein: CASSPVQGYQPQHF.

The rearrangement uses TRBV9 and TRBJ2-3, with D possibly matching TRBD2 (7 bases). V was pared by 1 base and J by 1 base, with 22 bases between. The germline V gene encodes CDR1 SGDLS and CDR2 YYNGEE. The CDR3 consists of 19 residues. Written as DNA, the CDR3 is TGTGCCAGCAGCGTACCCCGTTATTCGGGGGGCAGGGGCACAGATACGCAGTATTTT. Translation gives CASSVPRYSGGRGTDTQYF.

The chain links TRBV27 to TRBJ2-4; the match to TRBD1 covers 12 bases. Unmatched junction bases numbered 7, after V lost 6 bases and J lost 4 bases. Germline assignment: CDR1 MNHEY and CDR2 SMNVEV (reference sequence). The CDR3 is 16 residues long. The CDR3 sequence is CASRLGTGGGKNIQYF. DNA for the CDR3: TGTGCCAGCAGACTCGGGACAGGGGGCGGTAAAAACATTCAGTACTTC.